This T cell receptor (beta chain) was sequenced for a study of regulatory T cells in long-lasting Graves disease. Specified time point: newly diagnosed GD, antithyroid drugs for less than 3 months. From PBMCs, RNA was extracted and then used to make the TCR library. V gave up 5 bases and J gave up 0 bases; unmatched junction bases: 9. CDR3 length: 16 amino acids. According to the study, TCR beta libraries were built with iRepertoire HTBI primers and CDR3-region Arm-PCR. TCRdb reanalysed the multiplex PCR reads using MiXCR and keeps one entry per CDR3 protein. Among 300,000 to 400,000 distinct CDR3 sequences listed, roughly a sixth were seen once. This clonotype was picked up many times.

The specimen was peripheral blood mononuclear cells (PBMCs), collected at new diagnosis, from a patient treated with antithyroid drugs. The receptor was derived from a female donor with Graves disease. J is TRBJ2-7 and V is TRBV12-3 or TRBV12-4, with 8 bases identical to TRBD1. This chain's CDR3 is CASSPTGTGVSYEQYF. CDR3 DNA sequence: TGTGCCAGCAGTCCCACCGGGACAGGAGTCTCCTACGAGCAGTACTTC.